This TCR beta chain was recorded in a study of blood T cell repertoires in COVID-19. Repertoires were generated with immunoSEQ multiplex PCR, while TCRdb's copy carries only in-frame clones and drops some. Altogether roughly 40,000 clones are present, more than 85% being singletons, with the ten largest covering roughly 6.1%. This clonotype was obtained from a human donor in a cohort sampled during active COVID-19. Specimen: peripheral blood.

The CDR3 DNA reads as TGTGCCAGTAGTGGCGGGGGGCGAGAGACCCAGTACTTC. Translating it yields CASSGGGRETQYF. This chain connects TRBV19 to TRBJ2-5, with TRBD2 matching 8 bases. The CDR3 spans 13 residues. Unmatched junction bases numbered 3, after V lost 5 bases and J lost 4 bases. Germline loops: CDR1 LNHDA, CDR2 SQIVND (reference sequence).